The 17 T cell receptor beta chains below all came from one sample that was sequenced in a study of patients and donors after allogeneic stem cell transplantation. TCRdb redid the calling of the RT-PCR reads with MiXCR, one entry per CDR3 protein. The data contain some 880,000 distinct CDR3 sequences, around 17% of them singletons. What was sequenced was blood, either unsorted or a sorted T cell fraction (not recorded which). Every receptor here comes from a human donor who was either an allogeneic HSCT recipient or a stem cell or donor lymphocyte infusion donor (not recorded which). It is not recorded whose cells these are; they may come from a transplant donor.

J is TRBJ2-1 and V is TRBV9; possible D gene TRBD2, 5 bases. The CDR3 is made up of 15 amino acids. Trimming took 4 bases from V and 5 from J, leaving 16 bases between them. Looked up from germline, CDR1 is SGDLS and CDR2 is YYNGEE. CDR3 sequence: CASSPHFGADNEQFF. CDR3 in DNA: TGTGCCAGCAGCCCCCATTTCGGAGCGGACAATGAGCAGTTCTTC.

The chain recombines TRBV12-3 or TRBV12-4 with TRBJ2-2; 11 bases map to TRBD2. Trimming at V came to 7 bases and at J to 3 bases, leaving 13 bases not matched to a gene. The CDR3 spans 18 residues. The CDR3 DNA sequence: TGTGCCAGCATCCCGGTTTGGCTAGCGGGGGGTGACACCGGGGAGCTGTTTTTT. Its translation: CASIPVWLAGGDTGELFF.

This clonotype was observed many times. The rearrangement links TRBV9 to TRBJ1-5, with 8 bases that match TRBD1. CDR3 size: 14 residues. V shed 3 bases, J shed 4 bases, and the junction held 3 bases outside the gene matches. Germline CDR1 is SGDLS and CDR2 is YYNGEE. CDR3 nucleotide sequence: TGTGCCAGCAGCGCGACAGGGGAAAATCAGCCCCAGCATTTT. It yields the protein CASSATGENQPQHF.

This clonotype came up a few times. This sequence joins TRBV5-1 and TRBJ1-6; D is undetermined. This CDR3 has 15 residues. The V gene's germline CDR1 is SGHRS and CDR2 YFSETQ. Trimming took 4 bases from V and 5 from J, leaving 13 bases between them. CDR3 DNA sequence: TGCGCCAGCAGCCCCCAGGCGTCCGATAATTCACCCCTCCACTTT. Protein sequence: CASSPQASDNSPLHF. Full variable domain (missing parts from reference TRBV5-1 and TRBJ1-6): KAGVTQTPRYLIKTRGQQVTLSCSPISGHRSVSWYQQTPGQGLQFLFEYFSETQRNKGNFPGRFSGRQFSNSRSEMNVSTLELGDSALYLCASSPQASDNSPLHFGNGTRLTVT.

The chain is built from TRBV24-1 and TRBJ1-5; the D gene is possibly TRBD1 (5 bases). Trimming shortened V by 4 bases and J by 5 bases, and 11 bases separated the two germline ends. Germline V gene sequence: CDR1 KGHDR, CDR2 SFDVKD. This CDR3 has 14 residues. The CDR3, as DNA: TGTGCCACCAGTGAAGACAGAAAGGATCAGCCCCAGCATTTT. Protein: CATSEDRKDQPQHF.

A few counts support this clonotype. The chain's CDR3 is CASSIRGFDSPLHF. The DNA for the CDR3 is TGTGCCAGCAGTATCCGGGGTTTTGATTCACCCCTCCACTTT. The chain has TRBV2 and TRBJ1-6; D gene ambiguous. In germline, CDR1 is SNHLY, CDR2 FYNNEI. The CDR3 totals 14 residues. Trimming stripped 5 bases from V and 8 bases from J, with 13 bases between.

CDR3 sequence: CASIKKGTEAFF. DNA for the CDR3: TGTGCCAGCATTAAAAAAGGCACTGAAGCTTTCTTT. V usage is TRBV6-5 and J usage is TRBJ1-1, with D unclear. Germline assignment: CDR1 MNHEY and CDR2 SVGAGI. V was trimmed by 7 bases and J by 4 bases, leaving 10 bases between them. The CDR3 is 12 amino acids.

V is TRBV6-2 or TRBV6-3 and J is TRBJ1-5, with TRBD1 identical over 11 bases. V lost 8 bases, J lost 0 bases, and 12 bases stayed unmatched. The CDR3 length is 18 residues. Germline V CDR1 and CDR2: MNHEY, SVGEGT. The CDR3 loop reads CASERRDRGGYSNQPQHF. The CDR3 nucleotides read TGTGCCAGCGAGCGCCGGGACAGGGGGGGATATAGCAATCAGCCCCAGCATTTT.

V and J are TRBV15 and TRBJ1-3; D unclear. In germline, CDR1 is LNHNV, CDR2 YYDKDF (reference sequence). The CDR3 consists of 12 residues. Trimming removed 9 bases at V and 10 bases at J, with 16 bases between. In DNA, the CDR3 is TGTGCCACGCTACTGGACGAACCAACCATATATTTT. Residues: CATLLDEPTIYF.

This clonotype was found a few times. The chain carries TRBV4-3 and TRBJ2-5, with D perhaps matching TRBD1 (6 bases). This CDR3 is built from 14 residues. CDR1 LGHNA and CDR2 YSLEER come from the germline V gene. V was clipped by 2 bases and J by 4 bases, with 11 bases between them. The CDR3 sequence: CASSQNRARETQYF. The CDR3 nucleotides are TGCGCCAGCAGCCAAAACAGGGCACGAGAGACCCAGTACTTC.

There are a few counts of this clonotype. The chain couples TRBV5-1 to TRBJ2-2; no firm D call. The CDR3 is 17 amino acids. The V end lost 4 bases, the J end lost 2 bases, and 18 bases lay between the germline ends. CDR1 and CDR2 (germline): SGHRS, YFSETQ. In nucleotides, the CDR3 is TGCGCCAGCAGCCCGGACCCTGGACGGAGAAACACCGGGGAGCTGTTTTTT. Amino acid sequence: CASSPDPGRRNTGELFF. Together with reference TRBV5-1 and TRBJ2-2, the CDR3 gives the full variable domain: KAGVTQTPRYLIKTRGQQVTLSCSPISGHRSVSWYQQTPGQGLQFLFEYFSETQRNKGNFPGRFSGRQFSNSRSEMNVSTLELGDSALYLCASSPDPGRRNTGELFFGEGSRLTVL.

The rearrangement uses TRBV12-3 or TRBV12-4 and TRBJ2-5, with 13 bases fitting TRBD2. V was clipped by 1 base and J by 6 bases; unmatched bases: 5. The CDR3 has 16 residues. The CDR3 loop reads CASSLVVTSGRKTQYF. In DNA, the CDR3 is TGTGCCAGCAGTTTAGTAGTGACTAGCGGGAGGAAGACCCAGTACTTC.

This clonotype was counted between two and nine times. The J gene is TRBJ1-2, the V gene TRBV5-1, with TRBD1 identical over 8 bases. J lost 5 bases, V lost 4 bases, and 10 bases had no gene match. The germline CDR1 and CDR2 sequences are SGHRS and YFSETQ. The CDR3 runs to 15 residues. CDR3 sequence reads: CASSGGDRTHYGYTF. The CDR3 DNA sequence: TGCGCCAGCAGCGGAGGGGACAGGACTCATTATGGCTACACCTTC.

In nucleotides, the CDR3 is TGCAGTGCTAGAGATACCGGGTTTAGGTCCTACGAGCAGTACTTC. Residues: CSARDTGFRSYEQYF. The rearrangement links TRBV20-1 to TRBJ2-7, with no clear D. The germline V and J ends were trimmed by 0 bases and 1 base, with 13 bases remaining between them. Germline CDR1 and CDR2: DFQATT and SNEGSKA (reference sequence). The CDR3 length is 15 residues.

This clonotype was picked up a small number of times. The chain carries TRBV29-1 and TRBJ1-1; D call uncertain. V was clipped by 7 bases and J by 0 bases, with 27 bases between them. Germline assignment: CDR1 SQVTM and CDR2 ANQGSEA. The CDR3 covers 18 residues. In DNA, the CDR3 is TGCAGCGCCGTAACCCCTCCGGGTATTGTTAGAGTGAACACTGAAGCTTTCTTT. Protein sequence: CSAVTPPGIVRVNTEAFF.

The sample holds a few counts of this clonotype. This chain joins TRBV12-3 or TRBV12-4 and TRBJ2-7, with 7 bases fitting TRBD1. This CDR3 has 15 residues. J was trimmed by 2 bases and V by 6 bases; bases with no gene match: 10. The CDR3 sequence: CASSGLGQRPYEQYF. The CDR3 DNA follows: TGTGCCAGCAGCGGGTTGGGACAGCGACCCTACGAGCAGTACTTC.

This clonotype was observed a handful of times. The gene calls are TRBV10-3 and TRBJ2-1; TRBD2 agrees at 13 bases. The trim removed 3 bases at V and 6 bases at J, leaving 5 bases unmatched. The CDR3 consists of 16 residues. The germline gives CDR1 ENHRY, CDR2 SYGVKD. The CDR3: CAISDRLAGGANEQFF. CDR3 in DNA: TGTGCCATCAGTGACCGACTAGCGGGAGGCGCCAATGAGCAGTTCTTC.